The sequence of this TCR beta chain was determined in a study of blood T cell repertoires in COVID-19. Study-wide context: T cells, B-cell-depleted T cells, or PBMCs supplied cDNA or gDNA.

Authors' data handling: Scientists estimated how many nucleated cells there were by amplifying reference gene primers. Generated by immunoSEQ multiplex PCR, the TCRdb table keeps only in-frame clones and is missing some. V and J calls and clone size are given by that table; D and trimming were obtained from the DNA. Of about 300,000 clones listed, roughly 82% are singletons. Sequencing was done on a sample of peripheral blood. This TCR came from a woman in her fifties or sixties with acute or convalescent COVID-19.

Here the CDR3 DNA reads TGCGCCAGCAGCTTGTTAGTCATCGGACAGGGGGCTGGCGAGCAGTACTTC. It is translated as CASSLLVIGQGAGEQYF. The V gene is TRBV5-1, the J gene TRBJ2-7; 11 positions agree with TRBD1. The V and J ends lost 1 base and 6 bases, in that order; junction bases with no gene match: 12. The CDR3 is 17 amino acids. Per the germline V gene, CDR1 is SGHRS and CDR2 is YFSETQ.